A single sample gave rise to the 5 T cell receptor beta chains below, sequenced in a study of blood T cell repertoires in COVID-19. Sequencing used immunoSEQ multiplex PCR; TCRdb keeps in-frame clones, though not all of them. The sample contains under 200,000 clones, roughly 84% of which appear only once. What was sequenced was peripheral blood. These receptors were obtained from a woman aged 45-65 years with COVID-19, enrolled during active disease.

This clone appeared a few times. The chain links TRBV28 to TRBJ2-7; D is undetermined. This CDR3 has 14 amino acids. V lost 2 bases to trimming and J lost 2 bases, with 10 bases between them. Germline CDR1 reads MDHEN; CDR2 reads SYDVKM. The CDR3 sequence: CASSLIILAYEQYF. In nucleotides, the CDR3 is TGTGCCAGCAGTTTAATTATCCTCGCCTACGAGCAGTACTTC.

This clone appeared many times. This rearrangement joins TRBV4-3 to TRBJ1-3, with D unresolved. CDR1 is LGHNA and CDR2 is YSLEER in the germline V gene. The V end was cut by 2 bases, the J end by 5 bases, with 4 bases between. This CDR3 has 12 residues. The CDR3 spells CASSQTRNTIYF. For the CDR3, the DNA is TGCGCCAGCAGCCAAACAAGAAACACCATATATTTT.

CDR3 residues: CATSRAGQGVDEQFF. The CDR3 nucleotides are TGTGCCACCAGCAGAGCGGGACAGGGAGTCGATGAGCAGTTCTTC. The chain has TRBV15 and TRBJ2-1, with 9 bases matching TRBD1. Per the germline V gene, CDR1 is LNHNV and CDR2 is YYDKDF (reference sequence). The V gene end was trimmed by 1 base and the J gene end by 8 bases; junction bases not matched to a gene: 6. The CDR3 runs to 15 residues. The full variable domain, rest sourced from reference TRBV15 and TRBJ2-1, is DAMVIQNPRYQVTQFGKPVTLSCSQTLNHNVMYWYQQKSSQAPKLLFHYYDKDFNNEADTPDNFQSRRPNTSFCFLDIRSPGLGDTAMYLCATSRAGQGVDEQFFGPGTRLTVL.

The V call is TRBV4-1, the J call TRBJ2-4, with 14 nucleotides matching TRBD2. The CDR3 has 20 residues. Germline values: CDR1 MGHRA, CDR2 YSYEKL. After removal of 0 bases from V and 0 bases from J, the junction contained 7 bases not matched to a gene. The CDR3 loop is CASSQERTSGGTLAKNIQYF. The CDR3 DNA reads as TGCGCCAGCAGCCAAGAGCGGACTAGCGGGGGGACCCTAGCCAAAAACATTCAGTACTTC.

The chain combines TRBV11-3 with TRBJ2-7, with TRBD1 matching over 7 bases. The CDR3 covers 14 residues. The junction had 1 base not matched to a gene; V was cut back by 2 bases and J by 0 bases. The germline CDR1 and CDR2 sequences are SGHNT and YENEEA. This CDR3 reads CASSLQGDSYEQYF. The CDR3, as DNA: TGTGCCAGCAGCTTACAGGGGGACTCCTACGAGCAGTACTTC.